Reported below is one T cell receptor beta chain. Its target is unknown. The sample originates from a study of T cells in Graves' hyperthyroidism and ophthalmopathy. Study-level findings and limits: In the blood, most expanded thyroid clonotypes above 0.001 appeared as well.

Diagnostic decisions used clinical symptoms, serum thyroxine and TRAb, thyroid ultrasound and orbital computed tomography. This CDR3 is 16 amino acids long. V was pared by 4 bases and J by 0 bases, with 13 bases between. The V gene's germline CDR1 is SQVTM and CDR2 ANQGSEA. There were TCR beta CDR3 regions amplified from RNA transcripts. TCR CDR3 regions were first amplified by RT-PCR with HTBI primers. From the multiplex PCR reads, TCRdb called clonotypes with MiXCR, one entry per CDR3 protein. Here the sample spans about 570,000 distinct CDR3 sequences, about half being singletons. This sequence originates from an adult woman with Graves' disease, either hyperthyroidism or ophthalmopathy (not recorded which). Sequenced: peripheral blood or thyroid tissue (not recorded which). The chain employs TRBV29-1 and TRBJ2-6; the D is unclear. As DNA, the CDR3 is TGCAGCGTTGTGGTCCTGGGCCCCTCTGGGGCCAACGTCCTGACTTTC. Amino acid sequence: CSVVVLGPSGANVLTF.